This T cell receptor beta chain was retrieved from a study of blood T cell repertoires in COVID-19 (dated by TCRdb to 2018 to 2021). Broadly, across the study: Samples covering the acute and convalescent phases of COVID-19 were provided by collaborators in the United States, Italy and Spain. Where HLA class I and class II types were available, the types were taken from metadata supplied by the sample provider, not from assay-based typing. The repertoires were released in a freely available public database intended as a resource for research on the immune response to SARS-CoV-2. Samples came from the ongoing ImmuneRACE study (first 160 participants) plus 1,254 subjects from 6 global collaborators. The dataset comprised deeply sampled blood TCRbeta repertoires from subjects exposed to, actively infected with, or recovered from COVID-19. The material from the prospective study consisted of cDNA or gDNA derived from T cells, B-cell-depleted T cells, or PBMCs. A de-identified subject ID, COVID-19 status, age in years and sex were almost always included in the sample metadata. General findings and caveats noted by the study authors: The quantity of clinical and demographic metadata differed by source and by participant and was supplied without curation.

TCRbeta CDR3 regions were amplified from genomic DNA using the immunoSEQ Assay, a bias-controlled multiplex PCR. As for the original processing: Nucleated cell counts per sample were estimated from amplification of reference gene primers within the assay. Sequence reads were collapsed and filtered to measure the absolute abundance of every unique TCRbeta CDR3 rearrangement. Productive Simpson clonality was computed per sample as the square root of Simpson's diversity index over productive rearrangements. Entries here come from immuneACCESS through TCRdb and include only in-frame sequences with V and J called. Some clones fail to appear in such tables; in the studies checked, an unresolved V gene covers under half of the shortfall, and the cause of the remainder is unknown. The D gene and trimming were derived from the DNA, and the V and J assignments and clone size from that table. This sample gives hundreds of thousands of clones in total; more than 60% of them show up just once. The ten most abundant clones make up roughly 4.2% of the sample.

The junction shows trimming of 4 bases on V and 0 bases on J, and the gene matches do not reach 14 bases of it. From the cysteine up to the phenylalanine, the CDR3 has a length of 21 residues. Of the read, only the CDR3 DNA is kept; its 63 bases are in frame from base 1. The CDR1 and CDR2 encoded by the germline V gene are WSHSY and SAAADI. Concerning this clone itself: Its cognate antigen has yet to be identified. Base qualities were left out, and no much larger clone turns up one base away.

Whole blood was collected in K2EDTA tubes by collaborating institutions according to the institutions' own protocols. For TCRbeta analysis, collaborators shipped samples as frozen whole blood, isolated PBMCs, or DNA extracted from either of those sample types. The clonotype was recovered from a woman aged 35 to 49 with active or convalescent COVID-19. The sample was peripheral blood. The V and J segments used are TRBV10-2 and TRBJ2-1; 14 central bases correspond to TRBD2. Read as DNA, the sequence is TGCGCCAGCAGTGGCCGTTCCGGACTAGCGGGGGGTCAGAGCTCCTACAATGAGCAGTTCTTC. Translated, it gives CASSGRSGLAGGQSSYNEQFF.